These T cell receptor beta chains were read from a single sample in a study of technical replicates of blood from a few donors. Profiling relied on immunoSEQ multiplex PCR, and the TCRdb table lists in-frame clones only, not all of them. Here the sample spans 80,000 to 95,000 clones, roughly nine tenths being singletons. Sequencing used T cells isolated from PBMCs. These receptors all stem from a human donor in good health. The CDR3 runs from the conserved cysteine through the conserved F or W. The D gene is left open where the match is weak. Only part of the rows carry a size: once, few, many, or a class if the clone is expanded.

d_call,v_call,clone_size,j_call,cdr3_nt,cdr3_aa
-,TRBV5-1,-,TRBJ1-2,TGCGCCAGCAGCATAATGGCGGGGGGCTACACCTTC,CASSIMAGGYTF
TRBD2,TRBV6-5,-,TRBJ2-3,TGTGCCAGCAGCCCCGCCGGGGGGGCCTCAGATACGCAGTATTTT,CASSPAGGASDTQYF
-,TRBV19,-,TRBJ1-2,TGTGCCAGTAGTCCCGCCTCCGGGTTCTATGGCTACACCTTC,CASSPASGFYGYTF
TRBD2,TRBV5-6,-,TRBJ2-7,TGTGCCAGCAGCCACACGGGACTAGCGGAAACCATGTCCTACGAGCAGTACTTC,CASSHTGLAETMSYEQYF
TRBD1,TRBV5-4,-,TRBJ2-5,TGTGCCAGCAGCTCGAAACAGGGGGCTTTAGAGACCCAGTACTTC,CASSSKQGALETQYF
-,TRBV29-1,once,TRBJ2-1,TGCAGCGTCGATAACTGGTACAATGAGCAGTTCTTC,CSVDNWYNEQFF
TRBD2,TRBV5-1,-,TRBJ2-3,TGCGCCAGCAGCTTACAGCGGGGGGGATTTCCCCCAGATACGCAGTATTTT,CASSLQRGGFPPDTQYF
-,TRBV6-5,-,TRBJ2-1,TGTGCCAGCAGTGCAGGGCTTAGGTCCTACAATGAGCAGTTCTTC,CASSAGLRSYNEQFF
-,TRBV11-2,-,TRBJ1-2,TGTGCCAGCAGCTTAGTACAGGGCGCGTCTTCGGGATATGGCTACACCTTC,CASSLVQGASSGYGYTF
-,TRBV30,-,TRBJ2-4,TGTGCCTGGACGACTACGATGGAGGGAAACATTCAGTACTTC,CAWTTTMEGNIQYF
TRBD1,TRBV19,-,TRBJ2-1,TGTGCCAGTACCGGGGACAGGGGCCCCCCCGCCTACAATGAGCAGTTCTTC,CASTGDRGPPAYNEQFF
-,TRBV18,-,TRBJ2-1,TGTGCCAGCTCCTACGGCGGGGCGTCCAATGAGCAGTTCTTC,CASSYGGASNEQFF
TRBD1,TRBV9,-,TRBJ1-5,TGTGCCAGCAGCGTAGGAATCGGGACAGGGTCATTCGGGGAGCATAGCAATCAGCCCCAGCATTTT,CASSVGIGTGSFGEHSNQPQHF
-,TRBV19,few,TRBJ1-5,TGTGCCAGTAGTGTGACAGTTCAGCCCCAGCATTTT,CASSVTVQPQHF
TRBD1,TRBV5-6,-,TRBJ2-1,TGTGCCAGCAGCACCGACAGGGGGAGTATATACAATGAGCAGTTCTTC,CASSTDRGSIYNEQFF
-,TRBV20-1,-,TRBJ2-7,TGCAGTGCGGGCGGGATCCACGAGCAGTACTTC,CSAGGIHEQYF
-,TRBV7-8,-,TRBJ1-3,TGTGCCAGCAGAACAGGGACCTCTGGAAACACCATATATTTT,CASRTGTSGNTIYF
TRBD1,TRBV29-1,-,TRBJ2-4,TGCAGCGGTGGGACAGGGATAGAAAACATTCAGTACTTC,CSGGTGIENIQYF
-,TRBV7-2,-,TRBJ2-2,TGTGCCAGCAGCTTAGACAGGTTTACCGGGGAGCTGTTTTTT,CASSLDRFTGELFF